The rows below give T cell receptor beta chains drawn from one sample of a study of CD4 and CD8 cells across lung adenocarcinoma regions. MiXCR, run by TCRdb on the PCR reads, gives a single entry per CDR3 protein. The repertoire holds more than 6,000 distinct CDR3 sequences, with around half as singletons. Input material: CD8+ T cells from the center of a lung tumor. The source of these receptors is a female donor with lung adenocarcinoma. The CD4 and CD8 labels of this study may be unreliable. The CDR3 runs from the conserved cysteine through the conserved F or W. Each record gives: V gene, D gene, clone size, J gene, CDR3 protein, CDR3 DNA. The D gene is left open where the match is weak. Expanded clones are given a class, and other clones once, few, many or no size at all.

v_call: TRBV18; d_call: -; clone_size: few; j_call: TRBJ2-2; cdr3_aa: CASSPPHGSGAGELFF; cdr3_nt: TGTGCCAGCTCACCACCTCACGGGAGTGGCGCCGGGGAGCTGTTTTTT
v_call: TRBV12-3/TRBV12-4; d_call: TRBD1; clone_size: -; j_call: TRBJ1-5; cdr3_aa: CASSPRDRDPHHF; cdr3_nt: TGTGCCAGCAGTCCGCGGGACAGGGACCCCCACCATTTT
v_call: TRBV6-1; d_call: -; clone_size: -; j_call: TRBJ2-5; cdr3_aa: CASIPDFLRAETQYF; cdr3_nt: TGTGCCAGCATCCCGGACTTTCTGAGGGCAGAGACCCAGTACTTC
v_call: TRBV11-2; d_call: TRBD1; clone_size: few; j_call: TRBJ1-1; cdr3_aa: CASSLTGGTEAFF; cdr3_nt: TGTGCCAGCAGCTTGACAGGGGGCACTGAAGCTTTCTTT
v_call: TRBV6-5; d_call: -; clone_size: many; j_call: TRBJ1-1; cdr3_aa: CASSNNGGTEAFF; cdr3_nt: TGTGCCAGCAGTAACAATGGGGGTACTGAAGCTTTCTTT
v_call: TRBV6-1; d_call: TRBD1; clone_size: few; j_call: TRBJ1-6; cdr3_aa: CASFPGGNQPLHF; cdr3_nt: TGTGCCAGCTTTCCAGGGGGAAATCAGCCCCTCCACTTT
v_call: TRBV12-3/TRBV12-4; d_call: -; clone_size: many; j_call: TRBJ2-5; cdr3_aa: CATQPGLYGTQYF; cdr3_nt: TGTGCCACACAGCCGGGGCTTTACGGGACCCAGTACTTC
v_call: TRBV5-1; d_call: -; clone_size: few; j_call: TRBJ2-1; cdr3_aa: CASSPDTAVSYNEQFF; cdr3_nt: TGCGCCAGCAGTCCAGACACCGCTGTCTCCTACAATGAGCAGTTCTTC
v_call: TRBV12-3/TRBV12-4; d_call: -; clone_size: once; j_call: TRBJ2-3; cdr3_aa: CASSLVRCDTETQYF; cdr3_nt: TGTGCCAGCAGTTTGGTTCGATGTGACACAGAGACCCAGTATTTT
v_call: TRBV6-1; d_call: -; clone_size: -; j_call: TRBJ2-3; cdr3_aa: CASTSPRGIVTDTQYF; cdr3_nt: TGTGCCAGCACCTCCCCTAGGGGGATCGTCACAGATACGCAGTATTTT
v_call: TRBV10-3; d_call: -; clone_size: once; j_call: TRBJ2-3; cdr3_aa: CANTAAGTGGRGQDTQYF; cdr3_nt: TGTGCCAACACCGCTGCGGGGACTGGGGGGAGGGGGCAAGATACCCAGTATTTT
v_call: TRBV10-3; d_call: TRBD2; clone_size: many; j_call: TRBJ2-3; cdr3_aa: CAISGDYPGGGTDTQYF; cdr3_nt: TGTGCCATCAGTGGGGACTACCCTGGGGGTGGCACAGATACGCAGTATTTT